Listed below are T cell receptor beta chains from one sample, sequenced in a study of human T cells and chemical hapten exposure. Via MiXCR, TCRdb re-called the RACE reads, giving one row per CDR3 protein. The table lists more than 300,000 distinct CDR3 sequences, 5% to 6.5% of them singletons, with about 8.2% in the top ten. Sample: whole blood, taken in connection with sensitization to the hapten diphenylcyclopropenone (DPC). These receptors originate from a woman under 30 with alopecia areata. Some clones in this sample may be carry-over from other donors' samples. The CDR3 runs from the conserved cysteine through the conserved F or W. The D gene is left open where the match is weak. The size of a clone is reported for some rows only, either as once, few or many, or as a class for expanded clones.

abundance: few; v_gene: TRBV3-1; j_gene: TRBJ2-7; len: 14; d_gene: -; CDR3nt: TGTGCCAGCAGCCAGAGGGACCAAGCCTACGAGCAGTACTTC; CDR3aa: CASSQRDQAYEQYF
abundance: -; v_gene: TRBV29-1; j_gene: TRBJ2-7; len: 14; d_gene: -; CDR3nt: TGCAGCGTTGAAGTCACAGGGAAGACCTACGAGCAGTACTTC; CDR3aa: CSVEVTGKTYEQYF
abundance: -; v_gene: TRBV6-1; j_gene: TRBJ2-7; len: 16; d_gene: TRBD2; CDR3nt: TGTGCCACCCAGGAGCTAGCGGGGGGGCAAATCCACGAGCAGTACTTC; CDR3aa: CATQELAGGQIHEQYF
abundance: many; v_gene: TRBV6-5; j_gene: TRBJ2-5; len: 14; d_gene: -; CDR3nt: TGTGCCAGCAGCCCACCGGGGCGCCAAGAGACCCAGTACTTC; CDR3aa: CASSPPGRQETQYF
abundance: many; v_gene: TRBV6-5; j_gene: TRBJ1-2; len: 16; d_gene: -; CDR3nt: TGTGCCAGCAGCCCCCCCGAGGGGTCCAGCAACTATGGCTACACCTTC; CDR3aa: CASSPPEGSSNYGYTF
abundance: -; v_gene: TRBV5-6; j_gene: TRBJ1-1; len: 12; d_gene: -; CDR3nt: TGTGCCAGCAGCTTCCGCCGGGATGAAGCTTTCTTT; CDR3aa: CASSFRRDEAFF
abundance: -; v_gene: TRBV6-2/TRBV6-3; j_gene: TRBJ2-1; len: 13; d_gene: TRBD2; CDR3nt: TGTGCCAGCAGGGGGGGGTCCTACAATGAGCAGTTCTTC; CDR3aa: CASRGGSYNEQFF
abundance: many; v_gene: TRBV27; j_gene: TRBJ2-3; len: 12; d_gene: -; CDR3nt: TGTGCCAGCACAGGGGTCACAGATACGCAGTATTTT; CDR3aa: CASTGVTDTQYF
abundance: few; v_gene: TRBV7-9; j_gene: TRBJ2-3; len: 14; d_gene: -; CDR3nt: TGTGCCAGCAGCTTAATCGGCGGCGACGATACGCAGTATTTT; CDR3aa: CASSLIGGDDTQYF
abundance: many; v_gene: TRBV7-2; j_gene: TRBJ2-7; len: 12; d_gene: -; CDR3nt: TGTGCCAGCAGCTTAGACCACTACGAGCAGTACTTC; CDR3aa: CASSLDHYEQYF
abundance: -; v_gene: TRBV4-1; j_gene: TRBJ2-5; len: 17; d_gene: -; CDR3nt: TGCGCCAGCAGCCAGGAGAGCGCGACAGGCAACCAAGAGACCCAGTACTTC; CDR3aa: CASSQESATGNQETQYF
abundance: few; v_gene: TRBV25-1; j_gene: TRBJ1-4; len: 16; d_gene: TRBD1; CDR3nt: TGTGCCAGCAGTGACAACAGGGGCCACTTTAATGAAAAACTGTTTTTT; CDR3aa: CASSDNRGHFNEKLFF
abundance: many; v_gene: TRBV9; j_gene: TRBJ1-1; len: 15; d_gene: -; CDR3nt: TGTGCCAGCAGCGTAGGAGGCTACGGGGCAGGTGAAGCTTTCTTT; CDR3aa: CASSVGGYGAGEAFF
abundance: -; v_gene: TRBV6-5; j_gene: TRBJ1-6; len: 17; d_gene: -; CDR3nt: TGTGCCAGCAGTTACTCTTTTGGGGGGCTGGATAAATCACCCCTCCACTTT; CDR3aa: CASSYSFGGLDKSPLHF
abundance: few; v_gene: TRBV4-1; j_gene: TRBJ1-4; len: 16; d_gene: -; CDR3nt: TGCGCCAGCAGCCAAGTATATCCCCGCAACAAAGAAAAACTGTTTTTT; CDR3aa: CASSQVYPRNKEKLFF
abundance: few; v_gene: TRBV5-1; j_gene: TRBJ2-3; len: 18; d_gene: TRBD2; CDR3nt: TGCGCCAGCAGCCTTTTCCCGGGCCTAGCGGGGGGCACAGATACGCAGTATTTT; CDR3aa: CASSLFPGLAGGTDTQYF
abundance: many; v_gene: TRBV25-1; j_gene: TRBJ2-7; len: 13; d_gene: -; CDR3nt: TGTGCCAGCAGTGAGAACCTCAGGTACGAGCAGTACTTC; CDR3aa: CASSENLRYEQYF
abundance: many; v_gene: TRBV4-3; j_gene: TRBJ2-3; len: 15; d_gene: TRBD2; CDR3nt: TGCGCCAGCAGCCAACGGCGGGGGGGCCCAGATACGCAGTATTTT; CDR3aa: CASSQRRGGPDTQYF
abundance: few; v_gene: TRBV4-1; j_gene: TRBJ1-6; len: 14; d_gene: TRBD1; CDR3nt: TGCGCCAGCAGCCAAGCAGGGGGGGGATCACCCCTCCACTTT; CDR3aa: CASSQAGGGSPLHF
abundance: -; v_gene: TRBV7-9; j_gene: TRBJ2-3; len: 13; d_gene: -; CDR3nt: TGTGCCAGCGCTATCTTTTTCTCAGATACGCAGTATTTT; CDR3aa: CASAIFFSDTQYF
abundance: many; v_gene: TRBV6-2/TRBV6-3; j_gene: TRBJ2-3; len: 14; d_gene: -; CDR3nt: TGTGCCAGCAGTTACGAGGCCGTCACAGATACGCAGTATTTT; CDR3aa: CASSYEAVTDTQYF
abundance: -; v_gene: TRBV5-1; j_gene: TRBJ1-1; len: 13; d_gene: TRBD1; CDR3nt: TGCGCCAGCAGCACACAGGGGAGCACTGAAGCTTTCTTT; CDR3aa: CASSTQGSTEAFF
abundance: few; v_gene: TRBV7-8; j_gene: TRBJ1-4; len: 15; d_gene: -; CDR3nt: TGTGCCAGCAGCCCCTCAGGGGCGACCCCCGAAAAACTGTTTTTT; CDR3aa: CASSPSGATPEKLFF
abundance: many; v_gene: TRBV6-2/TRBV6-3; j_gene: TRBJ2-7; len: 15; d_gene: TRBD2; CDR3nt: TGTGCCAGCAGTTACTCGGCGGGGGAGTCCTACGAGCAGTACTTC; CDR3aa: CASSYSAGESYEQYF
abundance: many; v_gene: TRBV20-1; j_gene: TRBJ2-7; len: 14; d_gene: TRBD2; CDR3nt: TGCAGTTGCGGGCGGGAGCCGTCCTCCTACGAGCAGTACTTC; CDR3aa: CSCGREPSSYEQYF
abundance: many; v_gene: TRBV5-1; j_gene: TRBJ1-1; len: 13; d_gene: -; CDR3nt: TGCGCCAGCAGCTGGGGTCCGGACACTGAAGCTTTCTTT; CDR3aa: CASSWGPDTEAFF
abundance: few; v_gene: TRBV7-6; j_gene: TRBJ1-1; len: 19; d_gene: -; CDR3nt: TGTGCCAGCAGCTTAGGAAGGGGGGGCCCGGGACGGAGGAACACTGAAGCTTTCTTT; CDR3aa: CASSLGRGGPGRRNTEAFF
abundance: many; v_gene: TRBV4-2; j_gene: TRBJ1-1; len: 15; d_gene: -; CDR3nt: TGTGCCAGCAGCCAAGATTCGGACCGTGGCACTGAAGCTTTCTTT; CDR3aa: CASSQDSDRGTEAFF
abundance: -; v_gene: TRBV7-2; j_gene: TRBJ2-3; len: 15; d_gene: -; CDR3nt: TGTGCCAGCAGCTTAAATGCGCAGTGGACAGATACGCGGTATTTT; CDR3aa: CASSLNAQWTDTRYF
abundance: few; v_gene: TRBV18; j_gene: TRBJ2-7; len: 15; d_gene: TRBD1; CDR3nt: TGTGCCAGCTCACCCCAGGGGGAGCGGAACTACGAGCAGTACTTC; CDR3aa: CASSPQGERNYEQYF
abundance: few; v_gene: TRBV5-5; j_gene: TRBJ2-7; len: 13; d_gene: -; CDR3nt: TGTGCCAGCAGCTATGTCTTAAACTACGAGCAGTACTTC; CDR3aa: CASSYVLNYEQYF
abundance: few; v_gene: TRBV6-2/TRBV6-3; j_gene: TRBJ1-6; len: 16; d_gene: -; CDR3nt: TGTGCCAGCAGTCGCCAGACCGCGACTTGGAGTTCACCCCTCCACTTT; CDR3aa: CASSRQTATWSSPLHF
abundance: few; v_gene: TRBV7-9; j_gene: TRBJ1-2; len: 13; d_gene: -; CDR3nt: TGTGCCAGCAGCCCCCAGGGGAGTGAAGGCTACACCTTC; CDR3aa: CASSPQGSEGYTF
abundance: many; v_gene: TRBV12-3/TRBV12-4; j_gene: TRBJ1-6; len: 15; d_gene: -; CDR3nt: TGTGCCAGCAGTTTTGGCAGCTCCTATAATTCACCCCTCCACTTT; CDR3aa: CASSFGSSYNSPLHF
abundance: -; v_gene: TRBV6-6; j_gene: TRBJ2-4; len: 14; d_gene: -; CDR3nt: TGTGCCAGTGTAGGGGGGGGCGGTGGAAACATTCAGTACTTC; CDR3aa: CASVGGGGGNIQYF
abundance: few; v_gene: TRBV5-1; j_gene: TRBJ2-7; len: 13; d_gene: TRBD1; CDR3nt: TGCGCCAGCAGCACCTGGGACAGCGACGAGCAGTACTTC; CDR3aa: CASSTWDSDEQYF
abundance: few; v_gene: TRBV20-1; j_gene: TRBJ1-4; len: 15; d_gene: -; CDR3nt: TGCAGTGCTAGAGACCCGGGACGGCTTAATGAAAAACTGTTTTTT; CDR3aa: CSARDPGRLNEKLFF
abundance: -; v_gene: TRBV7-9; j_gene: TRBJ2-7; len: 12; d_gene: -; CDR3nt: TGTGCCAGCGCCCTGGAGGAGGTCGAGCAGTACTTC; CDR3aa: CASALEEVEQYF
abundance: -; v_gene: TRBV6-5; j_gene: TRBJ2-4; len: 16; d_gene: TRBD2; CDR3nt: TGTGCCAGCAGTAACCGGGGGGGGATTGCCAAAAACATTCAGTACTTC; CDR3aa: CASSNRGGIAKNIQYF
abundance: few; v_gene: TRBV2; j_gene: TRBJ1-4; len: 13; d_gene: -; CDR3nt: TGTGCCAGCACCCGGACGGTAAATGAAAAACTGTTTTTT; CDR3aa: CASTRTVNEKLFF
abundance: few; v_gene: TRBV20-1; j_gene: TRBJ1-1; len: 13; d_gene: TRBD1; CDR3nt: TGCAGTGCCCTCGACAGGGGAGGAGGTGAAGCTTTCTTT; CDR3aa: CSALDRGGGEAFF
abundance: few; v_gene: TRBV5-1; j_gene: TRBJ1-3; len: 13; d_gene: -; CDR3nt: TGCGCCAGCAGCTTAGGACAACGAGACACCATATATTTT; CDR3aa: CASSLGQRDTIYF
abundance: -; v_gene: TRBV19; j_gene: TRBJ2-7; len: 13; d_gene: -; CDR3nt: TGTGCCAGTCTTGACGAGAGCTCCTACGAGCAGTACTTC; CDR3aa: CASLDESSYEQYF
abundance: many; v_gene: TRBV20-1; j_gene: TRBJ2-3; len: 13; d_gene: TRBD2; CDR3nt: TGCAGTGCGCCACTAGCGGTCACAGATACGCAGTATTTT; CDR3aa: CSAPLAVTDTQYF
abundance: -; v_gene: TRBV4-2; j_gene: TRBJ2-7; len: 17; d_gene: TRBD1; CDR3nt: TGTGCCAGCAGCCAAGATCTGGCAGGGGGTAGCTCCTACGAGCAGTACTTC; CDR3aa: CASSQDLAGGSSYEQYF
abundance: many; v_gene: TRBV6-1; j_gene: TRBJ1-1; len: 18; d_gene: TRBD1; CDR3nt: TGTGCCAGCAGTGAAGTCTATGCTGGGACAGGGGGCAACACTGAAGCTTTCTTT; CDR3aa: CASSEVYAGTGGNTEAFF
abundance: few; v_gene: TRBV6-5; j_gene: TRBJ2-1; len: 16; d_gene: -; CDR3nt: TGTGCCAGCAGATACGACAAGGGGGGATCCTACAATGAGCAGTTCTTC; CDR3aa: CASRYDKGGSYNEQFF
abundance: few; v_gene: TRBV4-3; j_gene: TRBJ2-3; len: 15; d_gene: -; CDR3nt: TGCGCCAGCAGCCAAGACAGGGTTGGGGGAGATACGCAGTATTTT; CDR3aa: CASSQDRVGGDTQYF
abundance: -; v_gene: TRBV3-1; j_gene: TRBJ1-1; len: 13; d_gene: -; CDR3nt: TGTGCCAGCAGCCAAGAGACATTCGCTGAAGCTTTCTTT; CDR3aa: CASSQETFAEAFF
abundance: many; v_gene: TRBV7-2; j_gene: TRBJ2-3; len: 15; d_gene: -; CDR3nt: TGTGCCAGCAGCTCACCTCCTGGACTTTCTGATACGCAGTATTTT; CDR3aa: CASSSPPGLSDTQYF
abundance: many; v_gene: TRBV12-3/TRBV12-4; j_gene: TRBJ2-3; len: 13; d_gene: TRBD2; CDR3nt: TGTGCCAGCTCGACTAGCGGCGCAGATACGCAGTATTTT; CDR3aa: CASSTSGADTQYF
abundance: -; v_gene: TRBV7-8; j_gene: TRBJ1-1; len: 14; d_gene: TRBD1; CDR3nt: TGTGCCAGCAGCCAGGGGACAGCTTGGACTGAAGCTTTCTTT; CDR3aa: CASSQGTAWTEAFF
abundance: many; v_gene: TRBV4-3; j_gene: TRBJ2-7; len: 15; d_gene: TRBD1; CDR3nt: TGCGCCAGCAGCCAAGGCTGGACAGGGGGCTACGAGCAGTACTTC; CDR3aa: CASSQGWTGGYEQYF
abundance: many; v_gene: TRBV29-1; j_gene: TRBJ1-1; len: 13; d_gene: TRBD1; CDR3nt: TGCAGCGTTACCGGACAGGGCAACACTGAAGCTTTCTTT; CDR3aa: CSVTGQGNTEAFF
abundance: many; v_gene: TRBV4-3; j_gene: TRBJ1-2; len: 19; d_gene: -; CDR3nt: TGCGCCAGCAGCCAAGATGCCGGGGCAGGGGCGGAAGCTAACTATGGCTACACCTTC; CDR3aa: CASSQDAGAGAEANYGYTF
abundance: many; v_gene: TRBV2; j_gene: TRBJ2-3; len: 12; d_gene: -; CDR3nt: TGTGCCAGCACCGTGGGTCTAGATACGCAGTATTTT; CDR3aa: CASTVGLDTQYF
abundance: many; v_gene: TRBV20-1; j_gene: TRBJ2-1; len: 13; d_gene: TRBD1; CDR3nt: TGCAGTGCCAGGGACAGGGCGGACAATGAGCAGTTCTTC; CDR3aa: CSARDRADNEQFF
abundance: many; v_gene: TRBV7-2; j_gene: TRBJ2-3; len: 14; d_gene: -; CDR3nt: TGTGCCAGCAGCTTAAAGGACGGAACAGATACGCAGTATTTT; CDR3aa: CASSLKDGTDTQYF